The table lists the clone carrying this T cell receptor (beta chain) with many counts. TCRdb re-analyzed the PCR reads using MiXCR. The sample contains about 92,000 clones, about 15% of which appear only once. Among the patients, none had received any treatment before thyroid surgery. This sample was taken from a study of metastatic and nonmetastatic thyroid tumors. This receptor was identified in a female donor with papillary thyroid cancer or a benign thyroid nodule (not recorded which). Some clones in this sample may be carry-over from other donors' samples. Material: blood.

The CDR3 spells CATKVGTGTDTQYF. CDR3 in DNA: TGTGCCACCAAAGTCGGGACGGGAACAGATACGCAGTATTTT. The V and J genes are TRBV7-2 and TRBJ2-3; possibly TRBD1 or TRBD2 for D (5 bases each). V lost 10 bases, J lost 3 bases, and 17 bases lay in between. Germline loops: CDR1 SGHTA, CDR2 FQGNSA. The CDR3 is 14 amino acids.